These 18 T cell receptor beta chains were sequenced from one sample in a study of blood T cell repertoires in COVID-19. The method was immunoSEQ multiplex PCR; TCRdb's version includes in-frame clones alone and lacks a portion of them. The sample lists over 200,000 clones; more than 70% were seen once. The sample consisted of peripheral blood. The source is a woman aged 55-70 years with acute or convalescent COVID-19.

V is TRBV7-2 and J is TRBJ2-7, with a tentative D call TRBD1 (6 bases). The CDR3 is 14 amino acids. Germline V gene sequence: CDR1 SGHTA, CDR2 FQGNSA. V lost 1 base to trimming and J lost 3 bases, with 10 bases between them. The CDR3 region is CASSLGRGFYEQYF. The CDR3 nucleotides are TGTGCCAGCAGCTTAGGAAGGGGGTTCTACGAGCAGTACTTC.

V and J are TRBV6-6 and TRBJ2-7; D gene uncertain. The CDR3 extends over 13 amino acids. Trimming took off 0 bases at V and 6 bases at J, with 9 bases between the two ends. Germline CDR1 MNHNY, CDR2 SVGAGI (reference sequence). The CDR3 DNA reads TGTGCCAGCAGTTACTCGAGGCAGCTCGAGCAGTACTTC. Its translation: CASSYSRQLEQYF.

The V and J genes are TRBV21-1 and TRBJ2-5; no DNA check was done on the table's D call, TRBD2. TRBV21-1 is listed as a pseudogene. This CDR3 spans 16 amino acids. CDR3 residues: CASSRGLAEYQETQYF. For the CDR3, the DNA is TGTGCCAGCAGTAGAGGACTAGCGGAGTACCAAGAGACCCAGTACTTC.

This clone was recorded many times. The V gene is TRBV2, the J gene TRBJ1-5; D is uncertain. The CDR3 sequence is 12 residues long. CDR1 and CDR2 from the germline V gene are SNHLY and FYNNEI. V was cut by 6 bases and J by 3 bases, with 6 bases left in between. The DNA of the CDR3 is TGTGCCAGCAGGAGCGACAATCAGCCCCAGCATTTT. Its translation is CASRSDNQPQHF. The complete variable domain, with remaining parts taken from reference TRBV2 and TRBJ1-5, reads EPEVTQTPSHQVTQMGQEVILRCVPISNHLYFYWYRQILGQKVEFLVSFYNNEISEKSEIFDDQFSVERPDGSNFTLKIRSTKLEDSAMYFCASRSDNQPQHFGDGTRLSIL.

The chain employs TRBV7-3 and TRBJ2-5, with D perhaps matching TRBD2 (5 bases). The CDR3 contains 13 residues. Germline CDR1 is SGHTA and CDR2 is FQGTGA. V gave up 6 bases and J gave up 1 base, with 9 bases separating them. Here the CDR3 reads CASSRRFQETQYF. CDR3 DNA: TGTGCCAGCAGTCGGAGGTTCCAAGAGACCCAGTACTTC.

The chain combines TRBV7-2 with TRBJ2-7, with D uncertain. CDR3 length: 14 residues. Germline V gives CDR1 SGHTA, CDR2 FQGNSA. Between the trimmed V and J ends, which lost 1 base and 2 bases, there was a span of 9 bases. The CDR3 nucleotides read TGTGCCAGCAGCTTAGGCGTACTCACCTACGAGCAGTACTTC. Its translation is CASSLGVLTYEQYF.

The rearrangement joins TRBV7-3 to TRBJ1-2; D unclear. The ends were cut back, 4 bases at V and 0 bases at J, with 6 bases in the middle. The V gene's germline CDR1 is SGHTA and CDR2 FQGTGA. The CDR3 extends over 13 amino acids. CDR3 coding DNA: TGTGCCAGCAGCTCGACTTCTAACTATGGCTACACCTTC. Translating it yields CASSSTSNYGYTF.

This chain connects TRBV18 to TRBJ1-3; TRBD1 agrees at 9 bases. Trimming cost V 4 bases and J 5 bases; bases outside gene matches: 3. This CDR3 has 14 amino acids. Germline CDR1 KGHSH, CDR2 LQKENI. The CDR3: CASSRQGDRNTIYF. Written as DNA, the CDR3 is TGTGCCAGCTCACGACAGGGGGATAGAAACACCATATATTTT.

The gene calls are TRBV5-6 and TRBJ1-2; D is unclear. The V and J ends lost 3 bases and 7 bases respectively, with 13 bases between them. The CDR3 consists of 13 residues. In germline, CDR1 is SGHDT, CDR2 YYEEEE. DNA for the CDR3: TGTGCCAGCAGCTCCCTCCGAGGGTTTGGCTACACCTTC. The encoded protein is CASSSLRGFGYTF.

The CDR3 nucleotides are TGTGCCAGCAGCTCAATAGGGACAGGAGGCTACACCTTC. This translates into CASSSIGTGGYTF. The chain joins TRBV5-6 to TRBJ1-2; 8 nucleotides align to TRBD1. Unmatched junction bases numbered 6, after V lost 3 bases and J lost 8 bases. Germline V gives CDR1 SGHDT, CDR2 YYEEEE. The CDR3 has 13 amino acids.

This clone was found once. The V gene is TRBV28, the J gene TRBJ2-4, with 8 bases aligning to TRBD1. J gave up 1 base and V 6 bases, and 5 bases lay outside the gene matches. Germline V gene data show CDR1 as MDHEN and CDR2 as SYDVKM. The CDR3 spans 15 residues. Here the CDR3 reads CASRTDRGAKNIQYF. As DNA, the CDR3 is TGTGCCAGCAGAACCGACAGGGGCGCCAAAAACATTCAGTACTTC.

CDR3 amino acids: CARSQDRANGYTF. The CDR3 region has the DNA TGTGCCAGAAGCCAGGACAGAGCTAATGGCTACACCTTC. This chain joins TRBV5-3 and TRBJ1-2; D possibly corresponds to TRBD1 (6 bases). TRBV5-3 is recorded as an ORF, its role being uncertain. The CDR3 is 13 residues long. V was cut by 4 bases and J by 6 bases, with 13 bases left in between.

V is TRBV6-6 and J is TRBJ2-5; D is uncertain. The germline gives CDR1 MNHNY, CDR2 SVGAGI (reference sequence). This CDR3 is 14 amino acids long. V lost 6 bases to trimming and J lost 2 bases, with 13 bases between them. Here the CDR3 DNA reads TGTGCCAGCAGCCGCGGCGCTTCGCAAGAGACCCAGTACTTC. It encodes CASSRGASQETQYF.

The chain uses TRBV7-9 and TRBJ2-7; TRBD2 matches at 16 bases. V was clipped by 3 bases and J by 6 bases; unmatched bases: 8. The V gene's germline CDR1 is SEHNR and CDR2 FQNEAQ (reference sequence). The CDR3 length is 17 residues. This chain's CDR3 is CASSFGTSGRAGSEQYF. The CDR3 nucleotides read TGTGCCAGCAGCTTTGGGACTAGCGGGAGGGCCGGGAGCGAGCAGTACTTC.

V and J are TRBV19 and TRBJ1-1, with 12 bases lining up with TRBD1. This CDR3 spans 13 amino acids. The V and J ends lost 4 bases and 6 bases, in that order; junction bases with no gene match: 0. Germline assignment: CDR1 LNHDA and CDR2 SQIVND (reference sequence). The chain's CDR3 is CASSRDRGPEAFF. CDR3 sequence (DNA): TGTGCCAGTAGTAGGGACAGGGGGCCTGAAGCTTTCTTT.

The chain combines TRBV5-6 with TRBJ1-3; no clear D. The V gene's germline CDR1 is SGHDT and CDR2 YYEEEE. V dropped 4 bases and J dropped 2 bases, with 10 bases sitting between them. This CDR3 contains 14 residues. CDR3 sequence (DNA): TGTGCCAGCAGCCGGAAGGGAGCTGGAAACACCATATATTTT. Protein product: CASSRKGAGNTIYF. Together with reference TRBV5-6 and TRBJ1-3, the CDR3 gives the full variable domain: DAGVTQSPTHLIKTRGQQVTLRCSPKSGHDTVSWYQQALGQGPQFIFQYYEEEERQRGNFPDRFSGHQFPNYSSELNVNALLLGDSALYLCASSRKGAGNTIYFGEGSWLTVV.

This chain joins TRBV4-1 and TRBJ2-5; D is ambiguous. The CDR3 runs to 15 residues. V lost 1 base and J lost 5, with 14 bases in between. Germline CDR1 reads MGHRA; CDR2 reads YSYEKL. This CDR3 is CASSQGPIARETQYF. The CDR3 DNA is TGCGCCAGCAGCCAAGGCCCCATAGCCCGGGAGACCCAGTACTTC.

DNA of the CDR3: TGTGCCAGCAGCTTATCAGGAGGGCGCATGAACACTGAAGCTTTCTTT. Protein product: CASSLSGGRMNTEAFF. This chain uses TRBV5-4 with TRBJ1-1; D gene ambiguous. V was trimmed by 2 bases and J by 0 bases, leaving 14 bases between them. CDR1 is SGHNT and CDR2 is YYREEE in the germline V gene (reference sequence). This CDR3 comprises 16 residues.